The 19 T cell receptor beta chains below were found in one sample sequenced in a study of cytotoxic CD8 clonotypes in ibrutinib-treated CLL. Using immunoSEQ multiplex PCR, the repertoire was profiled, and TCRdb retains in-frame clones only, with some absent. The sample contains about 68,000 clones, about 64% of which appear only once. Sequenced here: PBMCs, sampled after 12 months of ibrutinib treatment. The receptors shown here come from a human donor with chronic lymphocytic leukemia.

The chain couples TRBV5-1 to TRBJ1-1; tentative D call: TRBD1 (5 bases). The germline V and J ends were trimmed by 4 bases and 0 bases, with 10 bases remaining between them. This CDR3 has 14 residues. Looked up from germline, CDR1 is SGHRS and CDR2 is YFSETQ. For the CDR3, the DNA is TGCGCCAGCAGCGGAGGGGCCGTGAACACTGAAGCTTTCTTT. Translating gives CASSGGAVNTEAFF.

This chain connects TRBV5-4 to TRBJ2-3; 8 positions match TRBD2. After removal of 2 bases from V and 0 bases from J, the junction contained 5 bases not matched to a gene. Germline lookup yields CDR1 SGHNT and CDR2 YYREEE (reference sequence). This CDR3 has 16 amino acids. The CDR3 region is CASSFPVAGSTDTQYF. The CDR3, as DNA: TGTGCCAGCAGCTTCCCAGTAGCGGGGAGCACAGATACGCAGTATTTT.

The chain links TRBV10-1 to TRBJ1-3; weak D call: TRBD1 (5 bases). This CDR3 has 12 residues. Between the trimmed V and J ends, which lost 8 bases and 9 bases, there was a span of 14 bases. Germline V gene lookup returns CDR1 WNHNN and CDR2 SYGVQD (reference sequence). The CDR3, as DNA: TGCGCCAGCCCCGACAGCCGGTCCACCATATATTTT. It codes for CASPDSRSTIYF.

This rearrangement joins TRBV5-1 to TRBJ1-1; 9 bases are shared with TRBD1. Trimming at V came to 4 bases and at J to 4 bases, leaving 8 bases not matched to a gene. CDR1 is SGHRS, CDR2 YFSETQ, per germline. This CDR3 comprises 15 residues. The CDR3, as DNA: TGCGCCAGCAGCAAACGACAGGGGGTCGGCACTGAAGCTTTCTTT. It codes for CASSKRQGVGTEAFF.

This clone was observed a few times. The chain is built from TRBV28 and TRBJ1-1; D remains ambiguous. Per germline, CDR1 MDHEN and CDR2 SYDVKM. Trimming cost V 4 bases and J 10 bases, with 13 bases left between them. The length of the CDR3 is 12 residues. The CDR3 is CASSSSSLGAFF. Here the CDR3 DNA reads TGTGCCAGCAGTTCTTCTTCCCTCGGAGCTTTCTTT.

The rearrangement uses TRBV11-2 and TRBJ2-2; 8 nucleotides line up with TRBD1. V lost 4 bases to trimming and J lost 6 bases; unmatched junction nucleotides: 10. This CDR3 region has 16 residues. Germline assignment: CDR1 SGHAT and CDR2 FQNNGV. CDR3 in amino acids: CASSWTGTFLSGELFF. CDR3 coding DNA: TGTGCCAGCAGCTGGACAGGGACTTTCCTTTCCGGGGAGCTGTTTTTT. The full variable domain, its missing parts supplied by reference TRBV11-2 and TRBJ2-2, is EAGVAQSPRYKIIEKRQSVAFWCNPISGHATLYWYQQILGQGPKLLIQFQNNGVVDDSQLPKDRFSAERLKGVDSTLKIQPAKLEDSAVYLCASSWTGTFLSGELFFGEGSRLTVL.

As for this clone: The conserved phenylalanine or tryptophan normally closing the CDR3 is absent here, so this likely arose from a read error. The DNA is left out, because the CDR3 cannot be placed on it with certainty; the CDR3 is given as TCRdb lists it. V usage is TRBV28 and J usage is TRBJ1-4; the table's D call of TRBD1 was not tested on the DNA. The CDR3 length equals 12 residues, ends included. Per the germline V gene, CDR1 is MDHEN and CDR2 is SYDVKM. The CDR3 sequence is CASRSGTGSLSV.

In regard to this clone: The sample contains more than one DNA sequence encoding this CDR3. The rearrangement joins TRBV11-2 to TRBJ2-5, with D perhaps matching TRBD1 or TRBD2 (5 bases each). The CDR3 has 13 amino acids. The germline V and J ends were trimmed by 1 base and 2 bases, with 5 bases remaining between them. Germline V gene data show CDR1 as SGHAT and CDR2 as FQNNGV. CDR3 bases: TGTGCCAGCAGCTTAGGGGGGCAAGAGACCCAGTACTTC. Its protein product is CASSLGGQETQYF.

This clone has a handful of counts. This chain uses TRBV2 with TRBJ1-4, with 10 bases fitting TRBD1. The length of the CDR3 is 14 residues. The V gene's germline CDR1 is SNHLY and CDR2 FYNNEI. V was clipped by 6 bases and J by 8 bases; unmatched bases: 6. The CDR3 protein is CASSPGTGEEKLFF. Here the CDR3 DNA reads TGTGCCAGCAGCCCCGGGACAGGGGAAGAAAAACTGTTTTTT. Complete variable domain (other parts from reference TRBV2 and TRBJ1-4): EPEVTQTPSHQVTQMGQEVILRCVPISNHLYFYWYRQILGQKVEFLVSFYNNEISEKSEIFDDQFSVERPDGSNFTLKIRSTKLEDSAMYFCASSPGTGEEKLFFGSGTQLSVL.

CDR3 nucleotide sequence: TGTGCCAGCAGCTCCCTAGGGGGGCCCGGGGATACGCAGTATTTT. It is translated as CASSSLGGPGDTQYF. V usage is TRBV7-2 and J usage is TRBJ2-3, with D perhaps assigned TRBD1 or TRBD2 (6 bases each). Germline CDR1 reads SGHTA; CDR2 reads FQGNSA. The V end was cut by 4 bases, the J end by 6 bases, with 17 bases between. CDR3 length: 15 amino acids.

This clone appeared once. The V and J genes are TRBV4-3 and TRBJ2-1; D is unclear. V lost 0 bases to trimming and J lost 4 bases, with 10 bases between them. Germline CDR1 and CDR2: LGHNA and YSLEER. The CDR3 is made up of 15 amino acids. CDR3: CASSQDRSPYNEQFF. The CDR3 region has the DNA TGCGCCAGCAGCCAAGATAGGTCCCCGTACAATGAGCAGTTCTTC.

This clone was counted a single time. This chain connects TRBV18 to TRBJ2-7; 8 nucleotides line up with TRBD2. CDR1 and CDR2 from the germline V gene are KGHSH and LQKENI. The CDR3 totals 13 residues. V shed 3 bases, J shed 9 bases, and the junction held 7 bases outside the gene matches. The CDR3 loop is CASSPETGGGQYF. CDR3 DNA sequence: TGTGCCAGCTCACCCGAGACCGGGGGGGGGCAGTACTTC.

This clone occurred a few times. V gene TRBV6-5 combines with J gene TRBJ1-3, with TRBD1 matching 7 bases. The CDR3 is made up of 15 amino acids. Trimming cost V 6 bases and J 4 bases; bases outside gene matches: 9. Germline V gene sequence: CDR1 MNHEY, CDR2 SVGAGI. The CDR3 spells CASRPLTGLGNTIYF. The CDR3 DNA sequence: TGTGCCAGCAGACCCTTGACAGGGTTGGGAAACACCATATATTTT.

This clone was detected a few times. The rearrangement links TRBV10-3 to TRBJ1-2, with D possibly matching TRBD1 (5 bases). This CDR3 contains 13 residues. Germline V gene data show CDR1 as ENHRY and CDR2 as SYGVKD. Trimming pared 3 bases from V and 6 bases from J, leaving 11 bases between. The CDR3 loop reads CAISDRETDGYTF. The CDR3 DNA is TGTGCCATCAGTGACAGGGAGACTGATGGCTACACCTTC.

This clone was seen a few times. The chain links TRBV28 to TRBJ2-7; possibly TRBD1 for D (6 bases). Per germline, CDR1 MDHEN and CDR2 SYDVKM. Trimming took 1 base from V and 7 from J, leaving 8 bases between them. CDR3 length: 12 amino acids. CDR3 DNA: TGTGCCAGCAGTTTATTACAGGGAGAGCAGTACTTC. Translated: CASSLLQGEQYF.

The chain recombines TRBV27 with TRBJ2-1; 10 bases align to TRBD1. The CDR3 is 16 amino acids. V shed 8 bases and J 5 bases; nucleotides not matched to a gene: 12. Looked up from germline, CDR1 is MNHEY and CDR2 is SMNVEV (reference sequence). The CDR3 reads CASSLGSGTGDNEQFF. CDR3 DNA sequence: TGTGCCAGCTCTCTGGGGTCCGGGACAGGGGACAATGAGCAGTTCTTC.

The rearrangement uses TRBV2 and TRBJ1-1; 8 bases align to TRBD1. The length of the CDR3 is 15 residues. V trimming: 4 bases; J trimming: 1 base; junction bases outside the gene matches: 5. Germline loops: CDR1 SNHLY, CDR2 FYNNEI. The CDR3 coding sequence is TGTGCCAGCAGTGTGGGGCAGGGGGCGAACACTGAAGCTTTCTTT. Translated: CASSVGQGANTEAFF. Variable domain in full (rest from reference TRBV2 and TRBJ1-1): EPEVTQTPSHQVTQMGQEVILRCVPISNHLYFYWYRQILGQKVEFLVSFYNNEISEKSEIFDDQFSVERPDGSNFTLKIRSTKLEDSAMYFCASSVGQGANTEAFFGQGTRLTVV.

The chain employs TRBV5-1 and TRBJ1-2, with TRBD1 matching over 7 bases. The CDR3 length is 17 residues. Germline values: CDR1 SGHRS, CDR2 YFSETQ. V was pared by 4 bases and J by 2 bases, with 14 bases of the junction left unmatched. The chain's CDR3 is CASSPGTAPIINYGYTF. DNA for the CDR3: TGCGCCAGCAGCCCCGGGACAGCCCCTATTATAAACTATGGCTACACCTTC.

V and J are TRBV4-3 and TRBJ2-5, with D perhaps matching TRBD2 (5 bases). The ends were cut back, 4 bases at V and 4 bases at J, with 16 bases in the middle. Germline V lookup: CDR1 LGHNA, CDR2 YSLEER. The CDR3 loop spans 15 amino acids. CDR3: CASSPLGDVSETQYF. CDR3 DNA: TGCGCCAGCAGCCCCCTCGGGGATGTTTCAGAGACCCAGTACTTC.